This TCR beta chain was captured in a study of T cells in Graves' hyperthyroidism and ophthalmopathy. There were TCR beta CDR3 regions amplified from RNA transcripts. The study used the HTBI primer set for a first-round RT-PCR of the TCR CDR3. TCRdb analysed the multiplex PCR reads with MiXCR anew, one entry per CDR3 protein. In the table there are approximately 600,000 distinct CDR3 sequences, less than 25% of which are singletons. Worth noting for this clonotype: Its antigen remains unknown.

General observations from the study: Ophthalmopathy was identified by the model a median around 6 months ahead of onset. The majority of expanded thyroid clonotypes above 0.001 also appeared in blood.

The CDR3 is 16 amino acids. Germline V gene data show CDR1 as LNHDA and CDR2 as SQIVND (reference sequence). Trimming stripped 10 bases from V and 0 bases from J, with 19 bases between. The study included ophthalmopathy patients with Clinical Activity Score at least 3, NOSPECS grade at least 4 and duration under 3 months. The PBMCs had their origin in around 9.1 ml of fresh peripheral blood. This receptor was obtained from a man aged 25 to 40 with Graves' ophthalmopathy. Sequencing was done on a sample of blood. The gene calls are TRBV19 and TRBJ2-1; maybe TRBD2 (6 bases). The CDR3: CATSHLAESSYNEQFF. In DNA, the CDR3 is TGTGCCACCAGCCATTTAGCGGAGAGCTCCTACAATGAGCAGTTCTTC. The variable domain in full, with the rest retrieved from reference TRBV19 and TRBJ2-1, is DGGITQSPKYLFRKEGQNVTLSCEQNLNHDAMYWYRQDPGQGLRLIYYSQIVNDFQKGDIAEGYSVSREKKESFPLTVTSAQKNPTAFYLCATSHLAESSYNEQFFGPGTRLTVL.